These 2 T cell receptor beta chains came from one sample sequenced in a study of PD-L1 blockade in urothelial cancer. This table comes from immunoSEQ multiplex PCR, and its TCRdb copy is limited to in-frame clones, with some not included. Of tens of thousands of clones in the sample, 87% were seen once. The sequencing here drew on PBMCs, taken around atezolizumab (anti-PD-L1) treatment. The receptors were sampled from a woman in her 70s with urothelial cancer.

V is TRBV18 and J is TRBJ2-1, with 8 positions matching TRBD2. The J segment lost 2 bases and the V segment lost 3 bases, leaving 6 bases of the junction unmatched. The CDR3 contains 16 residues. Germline lookup yields CDR1 KGHSH and CDR2 LQKENI. The CDR3 reads CASSPPFGGAYNEQFF. CDR3 nucleotides: TGTGCCAGCTCACCCCCCTTCGGGGGGGCCTACAATGAGCAGTTCTTC. The full variable domain, completed using reference TRBV18 and TRBJ2-1, is NAGVMQNPRHLVRRRGQEARLRCSPMKGHSHVYWYRQLPEEGLKFMVYLQKENIIDESGMPKERFSAEFPKEGPSILRIQQVVRGDSAAYFCASSPPFGGAYNEQFFGPGTRLTVL.

The V and J genes are TRBV4-2 and TRBJ2-3, with 14 bases fitting TRBD2. The CDR3 totals 17 residues. Per the germline V gene, CDR1 is LGHNA and CDR2 is YNFKEQ. V was pared by 0 bases and J by 5 bases, with 4 bases of the junction left unmatched. CDR3 amino acids: CASSQETSGGVQDTQYF. The CDR3 DNA reads TGTGCCAGCAGCCAAGAGACTAGCGGGGGGGTGCAAGATACGCAGTATTTT.